Following are 21 T cell receptor beta chains from one sample sequenced in a study of shared clonotypes between healthy human individuals. Using immunoSEQ multiplex PCR, the repertoire was profiled, and TCRdb retains in-frame clones only, with some absent. The sample has some 2.3 million clones, just over 90% seen once. Sequencing was done on a sample of naive CD4+ T cells from PBMCs. The subset here: CD45RA+ positively selected. The receptor source for this set is a man younger than 30 in good health. Some clones in this sample may be carry-over from other donors' samples.

In the case of this clone: The same CDR3 is also encoded by other DNA sequences in this sample. V usage is TRBV5-1 and J usage is TRBJ2-2; no reliable D call. Trimming took off 2 bases at V and 1 base at J, with 6 bases between the two ends. Per germline, CDR1 SGHRS and CDR2 YFSETQ. The CDR3 totals 14 residues. This chain's CDR3 is CASSLRQNTGELFF. In DNA form, the CDR3 reads TGCGCCAGCAGCTTACGCCAGAACACCGGGGAGCTGTTTTTT.

The chain couples TRBV27 to TRBJ2-5, with 10 bases fitting TRBD2. Trimming removed 7 bases from V and 2 bases from J; junction bases left unmatched: 4. The CDR3 runs 14 residues. Per the germline V gene, CDR1 is MNHEY and CDR2 is SMNVEV (reference sequence). The CDR3 nucleotides are TGTGCCAGCAAGGGACTAGCGCTTCAAGAGACCCAGTACTTC. Translation: CASKGLALQETQYF.

V is TRBV12-5 and J is TRBJ1-5; a weak D match, TRBD1 (5 bases). CDR1 and CDR2 from the germline V gene are LGHNT and FRNRAP. The V and J ends lost 4 bases and 0 bases respectively, with 13 bases between them. This CDR3 contains 16 residues. In nucleotides, the CDR3 is TGTGCTAGTGGTTCCCGGGGGGGTGATAGCAATCAGCCCCAGCATTTT. As protein: CASGSRGGDSNQPQHF.

The V call is TRBV7-2, the J call TRBJ1-4, with D perhaps TRBD1 (5 bases). The germline gives CDR1 SGHTA, CDR2 FQGNSA. V was cut by 2 bases and J by 8 bases, with 12 bases left in between. The CDR3 is made up of 14 amino acids. The CDR3 protein is CASSLSGFREKLFF. The CDR3 DNA reads as TGTGCCAGCAGCTTATCAGGGTTCAGGGAAAAACTGTTTTTT. The whole variable domain, filled in from reference TRBV7-2 and TRBJ1-4, reads GAGVSQSPSNKVTEKGKDVELRCDPISGHTALYWYRQSLGQGLEFLIYFQGNSAPDKSGLPSDRFSAERTGGSVSTLTIQRTQQEDSAVYLCASSLSGFREKLFFGSGTQLSVL.

The gene calls are TRBV5-1 and TRBJ2-5; TRBD1 might be the D (6 bases). V lost 0 bases, J lost 7 bases, and 13 bases lay in between. Germline CDR1 is SGHRS and CDR2 is YFSETQ. This CDR3 comprises 14 residues. The CDR3 reads CASSLVPDSGTQYF. The DNA of the CDR3 is TGCGCCAGCAGCTTGGTGCCGGACAGTGGGACCCAGTACTTC.

Note on this clone: This same CDR3 is encoded by further DNA sequences in the sample. This sequence joins TRBV5-1 and TRBJ2-2; perhaps TRBD2 as D (6 bases). Germline CDR1 is SGHRS and CDR2 is YFSETQ. Trimming cost V 0 bases and J 6 bases, with 9 bases left between them. The length of the CDR3 is 14 residues. In nucleotides, the CDR3 is TGCGCCAGCAGCTTGGCCACGGGGGCCGGGGAGCTGTTTTTT. As protein: CASSLATGAGELFF. Supplemented by reference TRBV5-1 and TRBJ2-2, the full variable domain reads KAGVTQTPRYLIKTRGQQVTLSCSPISGHRSVSWYQQTPGQGLQFLFEYFSETQRNKGNFPGRFSGRQFSNSRSEMNVSTLELGDSALYLCASSLATGAGELFFGEGSRLTVL.

The rearrangement links TRBV7-2 to TRBJ1-1, with D unresolved. V lost 1 base to trimming and J lost 3 bases, with 12 bases between them. From germline, CDR1 is SGHTA and CDR2 FQGNSA. The CDR3 length is 15 residues. For the CDR3, the DNA is TGTGCCAGCAGCTTAGTTAACCTATGGGACACTGAAGCTTTCTTT. The encoded protein is CASSLVNLWDTEAFF.

On this clone itself: This same CDR3 is encoded by further DNA sequences in the sample. J is TRBJ1-5 and V is TRBV7-9, with 7 bases identical to TRBD1. The CDR3 loop spans 14 amino acids. Unmatched junction bases numbered 5, after V lost 5 bases and J lost 4 bases. CDR1 is SEHNR, CDR2 FQNEAQ, per germline (reference sequence). CDR3 region: CASSAGGLNQPQHF. In nucleotides, the CDR3 is TGTGCCAGCAGCGCAGGGGGTTTAAATCAGCCCCAGCATTTT.

V and J are TRBV29-1 and TRBJ1-1, with 7 bases fitting TRBD1. Germline CDR1 reads SQVTM; CDR2 reads ANQGSEA. The CDR3 spans 13 residues. The trim removed 6 bases at V and 0 bases at J, leaving 4 bases unmatched. The CDR3 nucleotides are TGCAGCGTGACAGGGAAAATGAACACTGAAGCTTTCTTT. It specifies CSVTGKMNTEAFF.

The chain's CDR3 is CASSVRLSYEQYF. The CDR3 DNA is TGTGCCAGCAGTGTCCGACTCTCCTACGAGCAGTACTTC. The genes are TRBV6-1 and TRBJ2-5, with D hard to call. The DNA matches TRBJ2-7 better at its end, which makes the J call doubtful. Germline CDR1 and CDR2: MNHNS and SASEGT. The CDR3 length is 13 residues.

In DNA form, the CDR3 reads TGTGCCAGCAGCCAGTCAAGGGCCGGGGAGCTGTTTTTT. Residues: CASSQSRAGELFF. This chain links TRBV14 with TRBJ2-2, with D unresolved. Trimming removed 3 bases at V and 6 bases at J, with 8 bases between. Germline V gene data show CDR1 as SGHDN and CDR2 as FVKESK. The CDR3 totals 13 residues.

V gene TRBV19 combines with J gene TRBJ2-2; 9 nucleotides align to TRBD2. The CDR3 runs to 15 residues. With V trimmed by 5 bases and J by 7 bases, 8 bases remained unmatched. The germline gives CDR1 LNHDA, CDR2 SQIVND (reference sequence). CDR3 DNA sequence: TGTGCCAGTAGTCCTCTAGCGGGGCTGGTCGGGGAGCTGTTTTTT. It encodes CASSPLAGLVGELFF.

The chain joins TRBV28 to TRBJ2-7; 7 positions match TRBD1. Germline lookup yields CDR1 MDHEN and CDR2 SYDVKM. This CDR3 region has 16 residues. The V gene end was trimmed by 4 bases and the J gene end by 2 bases; junction bases not matched to a gene: 11. CDR3 coding DNA: TGTGCCAGCAGTTCCTTGGCCAGGGGACAGCCCTACGAGCAGTACTTC. Protein: CASSSLARGQPYEQYF.

The J gene is TRBJ2-1, the V gene TRBV2; TRBD2 aligns across 13 bases. CDR1 is SNHLY, CDR2 FYNNEI, per germline. The CDR3 is 17 residues long. Trimming at V came to 4 bases and at J to 10 bases, leaving 13 bases not matched to a gene. Written as DNA, the CDR3 is TGTGCCAGCAGTGTACGTACCTGGACTAGCGGGAGAGGGGAGCAGTTCTTC. As protein: CASSVRTWTSGRGEQFF. The complete variable domain, with remaining parts taken from reference TRBV2 and TRBJ2-1, reads EPEVTQTPSHQVTQMGQEVILRCVPISNHLYFYWYRQILGQKVEFLVSFYNNEISEKSEIFDDQFSVERPDGSNFTLKIRSTKLEDSAMYFCASSVRTWTSGRGEQFFGPGTRLTVL.

A word on this clone: In the same sample, other DNA sequences code for this CDR3. The chain employs TRBV28 and TRBJ1-2; D gene unclear. V lost 3 bases and J 8 bases, leaving 10 bases between the germline ends. Germline V gene sequence: CDR1 MDHEN, CDR2 SYDVKM. This CDR3 region has 12 residues. CDR3 DNA sequence: TGTGCCAGCAGTTTGGGGATAGGGGGCTACACCTTC. Translating it yields CASSLGIGGYTF.

The chain uses TRBV28 and TRBJ1-2; a weak D match, TRBD1 (5 bases). This CDR3 contains 17 residues. Germline V lookup: CDR1 MDHEN, CDR2 SYDVKM. V was trimmed by 6 bases and J by 3 bases, leaving 23 bases between them. As DNA, the CDR3 is TGTGCCAGCAGCCTTTCAGGGAAAGGTCCGGCTTACTATGGCTACACCTTC. Its translation: CASSLSGKGPAYYGYTF.

The V and J genes are TRBV7-8 and TRBJ2-6; no reliable D call. The CDR3 contains 17 residues. CDR1 is SGHVS and CDR2 is FQNEAQ in the germline V gene. V lost 1 base, J lost 0 bases, and 10 bases lay in between. The CDR3 loop reads CASSLGQALSGANVLTF. The CDR3 bases are TGTGCCAGCAGCTTAGGCCAGGCGCTCTCTGGGGCCAACGTCCTGACTTTC.

DNA for the CDR3: TGTGCCAGCGGAATTCCGGGGGGGAGGGCGAACACTGAAGCTTTCTTT. Its protein product is CASGIPGGRANTEAFF. The rearrangement uses TRBV28 and TRBJ1-1; D is perhaps TRBD1 (5 bases). V dropped 8 bases and J dropped 1 base, with 20 bases sitting between them. In germline, CDR1 is MDHEN, CDR2 SYDVKM. The CDR3 sequence is 16 residues long.

The chain combines TRBV4-1 with TRBJ2-7; D tentatively reads TRBD1 or TRBD2 (5 bases each). The length of the CDR3 is 16 residues. Between the trimmed V and J ends, which lost 0 bases and 0 bases, there was a span of 12 bases. The germline gives CDR1 MGHRA, CDR2 YSYEKL. As DNA, the CDR3 is TGCGCCAGCAGCCAAGATGCGGCAGGGAGCTCCTACGAGCAGTACTTC. As protein: CASSQDAAGSSYEQYF.

The chain joins TRBV5-4 to TRBJ2-1; D is uncertain. With 0 bases removed from V and 6 bases from J, the gap between germline ends came to 7 bases. The germline CDR1 and CDR2 sequences are SGHNT and YYREEE (reference sequence). CDR3 size: 13 residues. The CDR3 nucleotides read TGTGCCAGCAGCTTGGGCAGGTCCAATGAGCAGTTCTTC. Encoded protein: CASSLGRSNEQFF. Together with reference TRBV5-4 and TRBJ2-1, the CDR3 gives the full variable domain: ETGVTQSPTHLIKTRGQQVTLRCSSQSGHNTVSWYQQALGQGPQFIFQYYREEENGRGNFPPRFSGLQFPNYSSELNVNALELDDSALYLCASSLGRSNEQFFGPGTRLTVL.

This sequence joins TRBV18 and TRBJ2-2; TRBD1 might be the D (6 bases). V gave up 3 bases and J gave up 5 bases, with 13 bases separating them. Germline assignment: CDR1 KGHSH and CDR2 LQKENI. The CDR3 is made up of 15 amino acids. Here the CDR3 DNA reads TGTGCCAGCTCACCCGAGACAGGCGGGACCGGGGAGCTGTTTTTT. Protein: CASSPETGGTGELFF.